This T cell receptor (beta chain) is drawn from a study of blood T cell repertoires in COVID-19. Study background: Nucleic acid was either cDNA or gDNA, and it came from T cells, B-cell-depleted T cells, or PBMCs.

Assay used: immunoSEQ multiplex PCR; TCRdb lists only in-frame clones, some missing. Of more than 200,000 clones in the sample, about 90% were seen once. The CDR3 runs 14 residues. Looked up from germline, CDR1 is SGHVS and CDR2 is FNYEAQ. V lost 5 bases, J lost 4 bases, and 8 bases stayed unmatched. This chain connects TRBV7-6 to TRBJ2-7, with 7 bases matching TRBD1. The sequencing sample was made of peripheral blood. The source is a woman aged 60 to 75 with acute or convalescent COVID-19. The CDR3 sequence is CASSPGDRNYEQYF. CDR3 DNA: TGTGCCAGCAGCCCCGGGGACAGAAATTACGAGCAGTACTTC.